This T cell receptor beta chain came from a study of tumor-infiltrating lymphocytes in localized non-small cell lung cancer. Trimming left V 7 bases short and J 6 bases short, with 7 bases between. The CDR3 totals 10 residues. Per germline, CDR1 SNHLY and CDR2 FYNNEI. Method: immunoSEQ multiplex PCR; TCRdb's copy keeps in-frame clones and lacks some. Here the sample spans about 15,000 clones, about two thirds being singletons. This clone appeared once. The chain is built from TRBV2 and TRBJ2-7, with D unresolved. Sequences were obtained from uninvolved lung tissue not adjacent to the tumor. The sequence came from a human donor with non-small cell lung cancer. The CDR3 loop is CASTRTEQYF. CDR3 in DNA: TGTGCCAGCACCCGAACCGAGCAGTACTTC.